A single sample gave rise to the 3 T cell receptor beta chains below, sequenced in a study of T-cell reconstitution after alpha-beta-depleted transplantation in children. Unique molecular identifiers were incorporated during preparation of the TCRbeta library. MiXCR, run by TCRdb on the PCR reads, gives a single entry per CDR3 protein. The table includes approximately 230,000 distinct CDR3 sequences, around 25% detected once. This specimen consisted of PBMCs, mostly from graft donor cells, obtained 360 days after TCRalphabeta/CD19-depleted stem cell transplant. Every receptor here comes from a female patient between 2 and 15 years old who had a stem cell transplant for congenital amegakaryocytic thrombocytopenia, so the T cells may come from the graft donor.

This clonotype was seen only a few times. The gene calls are TRBV4-2 and TRBJ2-7; perhaps TRBD2 as D (6 bases). Between the trimmed V and J ends, which lost 0 bases and 2 bases, there was a span of 23 bases. This CDR3 has 19 residues. Germline-derived CDR1 and CDR2 are LGHNA and YNFKEQ. Here the CDR3 reads CASSQDPPLAAPSTYEQYF. As DNA, the CDR3 is TGTGCCAGCAGCCAAGATCCCCCTTTAGCGGCCCCATCCACCTACGAGCAGTACTTC.

There are a few counts of this clonotype. The chain is built from TRBV4-2 and TRBJ2-5; 10 bases are shared with TRBD1. The V gene's germline CDR1 is LGHNA and CDR2 YNFKEQ. Unmatched junction bases numbered 4, after V lost 1 base and J lost 5 bases. The CDR3 runs to 15 residues. CDR3 nucleotide sequence: TGTGCCAGCAGCCAAGGAGACAGGGGGCTGGAGACCCAGTACTTC. This encodes CASSQGDRGLETQYF.

The V and J genes are TRBV5-1 and TRBJ2-7; D ambiguous. V was trimmed by 7 bases and J by 2 bases, leaving 10 bases between them. The germline CDR1 and CDR2 sequences are SGHRS and YFSETQ. The CDR3 runs 12 residues. The CDR3 sequence: CASHSTPYEQYF. The CDR3 region has the DNA TGCGCCAGCCATTCAACCCCCTACGAGCAGTACTTC.